These T cell receptor beta chains were read from a single sample in a study of blood T cell repertoires in COVID-19. Clones were read by immunoSEQ multiplex PCR, and TCRdb kept only the in-frame ones, dropping some. The sample holds some 370,000 clones, around 90% seen once. Sequencing input: peripheral blood. These receptors were collected from a man aged 18 to 30 with active or convalescent COVID-19. The CDR3 runs from the conserved cysteine through the conserved F or W. The D gene is left open where the match is weak. Size is omitted from some rows. Given values are once, few, many or a class for expanded clones.

- | TRBJ1-3 | TRBV11-2 | - | CASSQRSYSGNTIYF | TGTGCCAGCAGTCAACGGAGCTACTCTGGAAACACCATATATTTT
- | TRBJ1-1 | TRBV7-9 | - | CASEAGNTEAFF | TGTGCCAGCGAGGCGGGGAACACTGAAGCTTTCTTT
TRBD1 | TRBJ1-4 | TRBV7-2 | - | CASSERTGLGEKLFF | TGTGCCAGCAGCGAACGGACAGGCTTAGGGGAAAAACTGTTTTTT
- | TRBJ2-7 | TRBV28 | - | CASRGGVGNEQYF | TGTGCCAGCAGAGGAGGGGTGGGAAACGAGCAGTACTTC
- | TRBJ1-3 | TRBV3-1/TRBV3-2 | once | CASSHTQGSGNTIYF | TGTGCCAGCAGCCACACACAGGGAAGTGGAAACACCATATATTTT
TRBD2 | TRBJ2-1 | TRBV28 | - | CASMGGGAISYNEQFF | TGTGCCAGCATGGGCGGGGGGGCCATATCCTACAATGAGCAGTTCTTC
TRBD1 | TRBJ1-2 | TRBV5-1 | - | CASSPAPRDRGRYGYTF | TGCGCCAGCAGCCCGGCCCCGCGGGACAGGGGGAGATATGGCTACACCTTC
TRBD1 | TRBJ1-5 | TRBV4-3 | - | CASSQTGVGQPQHF | TGCGCCAGCAGCCAGACAGGGGTGGGTCAGCCCCAGCATTTT
- | TRBJ1-2 | TRBV7-6 | - | CASSSGGSHGYTF | TGTGCCAGCAGCTCGGGAGGGAGCCATGGCTACACCTTC
TRBD1 | TRBJ1-2 | TRBV7-2 | once | CASSLAQGDGYTF | TGTGCCAGCAGCTTAGCACAGGGGGATGGCTACACCTTC
- | TRBJ2-7 | TRBV5-8 | - | CASRLPGSYEQYF | TGTGCCAGCAGGCTCCCAGGGTCCTACGAGCAGTACTTC
TRBD2 | TRBJ2-7 | TRBV30 | many | CAWSETGGGEQYF | TGTGCCTGGAGTGAAACAGGCGGGGGCGAGCAGTACTTC
- | TRBJ2-5 | TRBV7-9 | - | CATGSKETQYF | TGTGCCACCGGGAGCAAAGAGACCCAGTACTTC
TRBD2 | TRBJ2-1 | TRBV24-1 | - | CATSVAGGLDEQFF | TGTGCCACCAGTGTAGCGGGAGGGCTAGATGAGCAGTTCTTC
TRBD1 | TRBJ2-1 | TRBV24-1 | - | CATSDFDRGNYNEQFF | TGTGCCACCAGTGATTTTGACAGGGGCAATTACAATGAGCAGTTCTTC
- | TRBJ2-1 | TRBV21-1 | - | CASSTEISVIIEQFF | TGTGCCAGCAGCACGGAGATCTCGGTCATCATCGAGCAGTTCTTC